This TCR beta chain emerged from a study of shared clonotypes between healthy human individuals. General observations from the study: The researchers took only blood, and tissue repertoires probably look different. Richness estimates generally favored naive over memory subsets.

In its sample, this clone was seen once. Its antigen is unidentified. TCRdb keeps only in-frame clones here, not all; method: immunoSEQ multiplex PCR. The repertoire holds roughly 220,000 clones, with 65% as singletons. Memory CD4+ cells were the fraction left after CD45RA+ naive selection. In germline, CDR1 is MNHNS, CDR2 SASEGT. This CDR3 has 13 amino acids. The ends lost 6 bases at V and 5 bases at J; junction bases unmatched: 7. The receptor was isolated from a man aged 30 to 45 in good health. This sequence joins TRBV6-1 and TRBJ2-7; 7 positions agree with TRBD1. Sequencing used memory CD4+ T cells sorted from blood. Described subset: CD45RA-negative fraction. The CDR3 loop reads CASSRDRIDEQYF. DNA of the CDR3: TGTGCCAGCAGCCGGGACAGAATCGACGAGCAGTACTTC.